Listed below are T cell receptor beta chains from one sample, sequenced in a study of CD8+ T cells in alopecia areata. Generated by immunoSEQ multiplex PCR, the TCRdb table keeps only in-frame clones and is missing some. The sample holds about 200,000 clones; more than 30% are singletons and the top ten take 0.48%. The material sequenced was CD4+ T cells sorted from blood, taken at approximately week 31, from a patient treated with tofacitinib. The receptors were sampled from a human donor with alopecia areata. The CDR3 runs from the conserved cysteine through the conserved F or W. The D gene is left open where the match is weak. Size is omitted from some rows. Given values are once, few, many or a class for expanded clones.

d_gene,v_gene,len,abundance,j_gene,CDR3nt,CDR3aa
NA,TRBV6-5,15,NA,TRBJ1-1,TGTGCCAGCAGTTACCTCAGGGGCTCGGCCACTGAAGCTTTCTTT,CASSYLRGSATEAFF
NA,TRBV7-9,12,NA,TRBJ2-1,TGTGCCAGCAGCTGGGGGACCAATGAGCAGTTCTTC,CASSWGTNEQFF
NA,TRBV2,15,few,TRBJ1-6,TGTGCCAGCATCAGGCAAACCATTACGAATTCACCCCTCCACTTT,CASIRQTITNSPLHF
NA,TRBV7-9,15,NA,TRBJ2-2,TGTGCCAGCAGCGCTCAGAGGTCCAACACCGGGGAGCTGTTTTTT,CASSAQRSNTGELFF
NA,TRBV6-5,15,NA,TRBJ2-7,TGTGCCAGCAGTTACCCGAGGGGGTCCTCCTACGAGCAGTACTTC,CASSYPRGSSYEQYF
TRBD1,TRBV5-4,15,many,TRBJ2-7,TGTGCCAGCAGCTTGGGGGGACAGGGGCTCTACGAGCAGTACTTC,CASSLGGQGLYEQYF
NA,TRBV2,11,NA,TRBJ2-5,TGTGCCAGCAGGAACCAAGAGACCCAGTACTTC,CASRNQETQYF
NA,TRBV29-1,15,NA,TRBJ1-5,TGCAGCGTTGAACCGGTGGGGGGTAGCAATCAGCCCCAGCATTTT,CSVEPVGGSNQPQHF
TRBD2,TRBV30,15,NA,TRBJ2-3,TGTGCCTGGAAGAGCGGGGGGGCTTTCGCAGATACGCAGTATTTT,CAWKSGGAFADTQYF
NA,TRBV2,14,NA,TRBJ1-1,TGTGCCAGCAGTGCACAAGGGTTGGGCACTGAAGCTTTCTTT,CASSAQGLGTEAFF
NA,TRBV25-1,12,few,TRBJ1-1,TGTGCCAGCAGCTTCCTAGGTCAGGGGGCTTTCTTT,CASSFLGQGAFF
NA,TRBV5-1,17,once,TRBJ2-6,TGCGCCAGCAGCTTGGTTCGTCAGGGAGGTGGGGCCAACGTCCTGACTTTC,CASSLVRQGGGANVLTF
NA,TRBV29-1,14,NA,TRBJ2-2,TGCAGCGTTGTTGTACAGGCATTTTCCGGGGAGCTGTTTTTT,CSVVVQAFSGELFF
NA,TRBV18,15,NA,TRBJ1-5,TGTGCCAGCTCACCATTGCCCATTAGCAATCAGCCCCAGCATTTT,CASSPLPISNQPQHF
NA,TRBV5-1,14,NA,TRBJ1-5,TGCGCCAGCAGCTTGGCAGGGGACAATCAGCCCCAGCATTTT,CASSLAGDNQPQHF
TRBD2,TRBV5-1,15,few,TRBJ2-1,TGCGCCAGCAGCCACCAGCGGGGGGGCCCGAATGAGCAGTTCTTC,CASSHQRGGPNEQFF
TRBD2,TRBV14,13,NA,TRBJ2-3,TGTGCCAGCAGCCAAGTACTAGCGGATACGCAGTATTTT,CASSQVLADTQYF
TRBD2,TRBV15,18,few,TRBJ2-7,TGTGCCACCAGCAGAGATAAACGGACTAGCGGGAGTATTTACGAGCAGTACTTC,CATSRDKRTSGSIYEQYF
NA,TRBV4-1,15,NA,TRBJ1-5,TGCGCCAGCAGCCAGGGACTAAATAGCAATCAGCCCCAGCATTTT,CASSQGLNSNQPQHF
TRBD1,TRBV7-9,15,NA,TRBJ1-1,TGTGCCAGCATACGGGACAGGGTCGGGAACACTGAAGCTTTCTTT,CASIRDRVGNTEAFF
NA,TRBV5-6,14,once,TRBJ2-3,TGTGCCAGCAGCTCGGACCAGAGGACAGATACGCAGTATTTT,CASSSDQRTDTQYF
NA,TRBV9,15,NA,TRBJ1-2,TGTGCCAGCAGCCCTAGTGGGTCTCCCGACTATGGCTACACCTTC,CASSPSGSPDYGYTF
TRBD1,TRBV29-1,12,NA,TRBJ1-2,TGCAGCGTCGGACAGGGGGCCTATGGCTACACCTTC,CSVGQGAYGYTF
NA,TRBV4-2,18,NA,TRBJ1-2,TGTGCCAGCAGCCAAGAATGGACCCAGCTAAGAATGGAGAATGGCTACACCTTC,CASSQEWTQLRMENGYTF
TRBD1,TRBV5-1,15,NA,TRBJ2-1,TGCGCCAGCAGCTTGCAGGGGGCCTTAGAGACTAGACAGTTCTTC,CASSLQGALETRQFF
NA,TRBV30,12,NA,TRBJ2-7,TGTGCCTGGAGTCCGGGCCGCTACGAGCAGTACTTC,CAWSPGRYEQYF
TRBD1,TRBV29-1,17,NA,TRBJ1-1,TGCAGCGTTACTTATACAAGGACAGGGGGTTCGGACACTGAAGCTTTCTTT,CSVTYTRTGGSDTEAFF
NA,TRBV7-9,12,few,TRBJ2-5,TGTGCCAGCAGCGCTTCTCAAGAGACCCAGTACTTC,CASSASQETQYF
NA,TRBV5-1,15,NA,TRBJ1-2,TGCGCCAGCAGCTTGGAAGCGCAAGCTAACTATGGCTACACCTTC,CASSLEAQANYGYTF
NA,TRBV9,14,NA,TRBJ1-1,TGTGCCAGCAGCGCCCGACAGATGAACACTGAAGCTTTCTTT,CASSARQMNTEAFF
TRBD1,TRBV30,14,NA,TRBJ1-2,TGTGCCTGGAGTATAAACAGGGGGCGTTATGGCTACACCTTC,CAWSINRGRYGYTF